Below, 13 T cell receptor beta chains from the same sample are listed, as sequenced in a study of beta chain features in type 1 diabetes. Study-wide results and limits: In every one of the four CD4+ subsets, TCRB CDR3s were moderately but significantly shorter in Type 1 diabetes patients.

These TCRs are of unknown antigen specificity. Since all of the isolated RNA was reverse transcribed, expressed TCRB transcripts were what got sequenced. Sequenced by immunoSEQ multiplex PCR; TCRdb stores in-frame clones only, minus some. The repertoire holds some 360,000 clones, over 8.5% seen once, with about 0.6% in the top ten. Sequenced material: central memory CD4+ T cells from blood. These receptors were taken from a young man with type 1 diabetes.

The rearrangement uses TRBV2 and TRBJ2-1; maybe TRBD2 (6 bases). The length of the CDR3 is 14 residues. The ends were cut back, 9 bases at V and 9 bases at J, with 21 bases in the middle. The germline V gene has CDR1 SNHLY and CDR2 FYNNEI. Here the CDR3 DNA reads TGTGCCAGTACCGTGGAGGGAGATTTTATTGAGCAGTTCTTC. This gives the protein CASTVEGDFIEQFF.

The gene calls are TRBV11-3 and TRBJ2-5; TRBD1 aligns across 8 bases. This CDR3 has 13 residues. Germline CDR1 and CDR2: SGHNT and YENEEA. Germline trimming cut 5 bases from V and 4 bases from J; bases unmatched to any gene: 3. The CDR3 is CASSRTGLETQYF. Here the CDR3 DNA reads TGTGCCAGCAGCCGGACAGGGCTAGAGACCCAGTACTTC.

This clone came up a few times. This rearrangement joins TRBV4-3 to TRBJ2-3, with 7 nucleotides matching TRBD2. Germline loops: CDR1 LGHNA, CDR2 YSLEER. Trimming cost V 1 base and J 2 bases; bases outside gene matches: 9. The CDR3 has 17 residues. The CDR3 sequence is CASSQAGGGGTTDTQYF. The CDR3 bases are TGCGCCAGCAGCCAAGCGGGAGGAGGAGGAACCACAGATACGCAGTATTTT.

This clone was picked up many times. This sequence joins TRBV10-3 and TRBJ2-5, with TRBD1 matching 8 bases. Germline V gene lookup returns CDR1 ENHRY and CDR2 SYGVKD. The CDR3 is 16 amino acids. The V and J ends lost 1 base and 1 base, in that order; junction bases with no gene match: 5. In DNA form, the CDR3 reads TGTGCCATCAGTGAGTTTCGGGGACAGGTCCAAGAGACCCAGTACTTC. Protein sequence: CAISEFRGQVQETQYF.

The J gene is TRBJ1-1, the V gene TRBV2; maybe TRBD1 (6 bases). V was shortened by 7 bases and J by 0 bases, with 9 bases between the two germline ends. The CDR3 contains 13 residues. Germline CDR1 reads SNHLY; CDR2 reads FYNNEI. The CDR3 nucleotides read TGTGCCAGCATAAGGACAGTGAACACTGAAGCTTTCTTT. It translates to CASIRTVNTEAFF.

This clone was observed many times. The chain combines TRBV2 with TRBJ2-7; D call uncertain. The CDR3 has 14 residues. Between the trimmed V and J ends, which lost 2 bases and 7 bases, there was a span of 15 bases. The germline CDR1 and CDR2 sequences are SNHLY and FYNNEI. This chain's CDR3 is CASSEFVNSWEQYF. CDR3 DNA: TGTGCCAGCAGTGAATTTGTAAATTCTTGGGAGCAGTACTTC.

The genes are TRBV4-3 and TRBJ2-7, with D perhaps TRBD2 (5 bases). The germline V gene has CDR1 LGHNA and CDR2 YSLEER. CDR3 length: 16 residues. Trimming took 4 bases from V and 2 from J, leaving 18 bases between them. The CDR3 DNA follows: TGCGCCAGCAGCCCTATTCCCTCGGGGAGAACCTACGAGCAGTACTTC. Its protein product is CASSPIPSGRTYEQYF.

This clone was found a few times. This rearrangement joins TRBV7-9 to TRBJ2-4; D uncertain. Germline assignment: CDR1 SEHNR and CDR2 FQNEAQ (reference sequence). V lost 3 bases, J lost 1 base, and 7 bases lay in between. The length of the CDR3 is 14 residues. This CDR3 reads CASSLGMAKNIQYF. The CDR3 DNA reads as TGTGCCAGCAGCTTGGGAATGGCCAAAAACATTCAGTACTTC. The full variable domain, with the rest looked up from reference TRBV7-9 and TRBJ2-4, is DTGVSQNPRHKITKRGQNVTFRCDPISEHNRLYWYRQTLGQGPEFLTYFQNEAQLEKSRLLSDRFSAERPKGSFSTLEIQRTEQGDSAMYLCASSLGMAKNIQYFGAGTRLSVL.

V usage is TRBV7-3 and J usage is TRBJ2-5; possible D gene TRBD2, 5 bases. V lost 3 bases to trimming and J lost 5 bases, with 13 bases between them. CDR3 length equals 14 residues. Germline-derived CDR1 and CDR2 are SGHTA and FQGTGA. CDR3 coding DNA: TGTGCCAGCAGCTTCGGCTCGACGGGGGAGACCCAGTACTTC. Translation: CASSFGSTGETQYF.

The table lists this clone with a few counts. The rearrangement joins TRBV6-6 to TRBJ1-2, with D perhaps TRBD1 (6 bases). CDR1 is MNHNY and CDR2 is SVGAGI in the germline V gene (reference sequence). Deletions cut 4 bases from V and 6 bases from J, with 9 bases between. The CDR3 is made up of 12 amino acids. CDR3 region: CASSLGGHGYTF. In DNA form, the CDR3 reads TGTGCCAGCAGTTTAGGGGGACATGGCTACACCTTC.

The genes are TRBV4-2 and TRBJ2-1; D gene ambiguous. The CDR3 is 16 amino acids. Germline V gene lookup returns CDR1 LGHNA and CDR2 YNFKEQ. V lost 1 base, J lost 0 bases, and 10 bases lay in between. In DNA, the CDR3 is TGTGCCAGCAGCCAAGGCCCGCTCGGCTCCTACAATGAGCAGTTCTTC. Translated, it gives CASSQGPLGSYNEQFF.

This clone was seen a handful of times. V gene TRBV11-3 combines with J gene TRBJ2-6; 9 bases match TRBD1. Germline CDR1 SGHNT, CDR2 YENEEA. After removal of 5 bases from V and 0 bases from J, the junction contained 5 bases not matched to a gene. This CDR3 has 17 residues. CDR3 sequence: CASSIRTGVSGANVLTF. DNA of the CDR3: TGTGCCAGCAGCATCCGGACAGGGGTCTCTGGGGCCAACGTCCTGACTTTC.

This clone was seen more than once but under ten times. The chain links TRBV6-1 to TRBJ1-2, with unresolved D. Germline loops: CDR1 MNHNS, CDR2 SASEGT. Trimming removed 5 bases from V and 3 bases from J, with 10 bases in between. The CDR3 runs to 13 residues. CDR3 in DNA: TGTGCCAGCAGTTCCCTCCCCGACTATGGCTACACCTTC. Amino acid sequence: CASSSLPDYGYTF.